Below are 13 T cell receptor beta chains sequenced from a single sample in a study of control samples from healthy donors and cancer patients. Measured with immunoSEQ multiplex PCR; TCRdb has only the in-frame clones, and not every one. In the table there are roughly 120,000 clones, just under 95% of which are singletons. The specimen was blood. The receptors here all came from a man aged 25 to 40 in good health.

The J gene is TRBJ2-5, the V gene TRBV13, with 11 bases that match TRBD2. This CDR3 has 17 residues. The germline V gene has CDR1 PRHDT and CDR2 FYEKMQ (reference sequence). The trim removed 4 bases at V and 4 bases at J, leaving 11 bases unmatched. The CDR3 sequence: CASSSRVAGGPGETQYF. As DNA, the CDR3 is TGTGCCAGCAGCTCCCGGGTAGCGGGGGGGCCGGGAGAGACCCAGTACTTC.

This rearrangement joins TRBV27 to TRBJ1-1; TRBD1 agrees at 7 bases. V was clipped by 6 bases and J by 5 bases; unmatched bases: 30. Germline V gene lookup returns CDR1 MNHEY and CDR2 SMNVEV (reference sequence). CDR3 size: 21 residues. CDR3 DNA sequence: TGTGCCAGCAGCCAGATGGACAGGATAACCGTTCGGGGCGTTAAATTAACTGAAGCTTTCTTT. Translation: CASSQMDRITVRGVKLTEAFF.

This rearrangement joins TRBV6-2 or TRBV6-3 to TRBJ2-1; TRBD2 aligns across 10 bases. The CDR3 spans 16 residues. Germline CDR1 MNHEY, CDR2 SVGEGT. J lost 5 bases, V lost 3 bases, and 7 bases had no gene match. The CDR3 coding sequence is TGTGCCAGCAGTTATGCCCGGACTAGCGGTCACAATGAGCAGTTCTTC. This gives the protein CASSYARTSGHNEQFF.

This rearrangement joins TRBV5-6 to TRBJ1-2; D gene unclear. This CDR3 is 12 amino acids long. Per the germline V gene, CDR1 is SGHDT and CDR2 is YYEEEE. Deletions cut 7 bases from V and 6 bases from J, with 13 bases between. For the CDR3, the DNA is TGTGCCAGCGTTGGTGGTGGTCATGGCTACACCTTC. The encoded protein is CASVGGGHGYTF.

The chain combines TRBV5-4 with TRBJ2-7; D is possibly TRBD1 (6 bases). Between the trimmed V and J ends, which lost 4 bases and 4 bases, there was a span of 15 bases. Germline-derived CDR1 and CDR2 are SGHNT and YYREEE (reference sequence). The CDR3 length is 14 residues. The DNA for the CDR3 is TGTGCCAGCAGCCCATATACAGGGATGTACGAGCAGTACTTC. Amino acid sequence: CASSPYTGMYEQYF.

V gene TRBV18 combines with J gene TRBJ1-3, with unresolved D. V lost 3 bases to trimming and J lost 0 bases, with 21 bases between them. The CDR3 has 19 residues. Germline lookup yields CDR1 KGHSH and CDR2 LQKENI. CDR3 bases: TGTGCCAGCTCACCGGCTCCAGGAGACGAGGGCTTCTCTGGAAACACCATATATTTT. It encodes CASSPAPGDEGFSGNTIYF.

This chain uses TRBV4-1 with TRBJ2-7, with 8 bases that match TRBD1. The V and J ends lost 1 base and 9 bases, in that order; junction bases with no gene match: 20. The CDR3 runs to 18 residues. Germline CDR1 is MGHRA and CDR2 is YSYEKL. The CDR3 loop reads CASSQATPGGALFGGQYF. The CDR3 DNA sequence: TGCGCCAGCAGCCAAGCAACCCCAGGGGGCGCATTATTTGGTGGGCAGTACTTC.

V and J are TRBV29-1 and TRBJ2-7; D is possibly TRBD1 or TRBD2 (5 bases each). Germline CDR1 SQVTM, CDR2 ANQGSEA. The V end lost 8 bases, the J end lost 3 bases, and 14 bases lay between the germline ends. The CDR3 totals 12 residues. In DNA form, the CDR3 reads TGCAGCCCACGGGACCGGAGCTACGAGCAGTACTTC. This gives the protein CSPRDRSYEQYF.

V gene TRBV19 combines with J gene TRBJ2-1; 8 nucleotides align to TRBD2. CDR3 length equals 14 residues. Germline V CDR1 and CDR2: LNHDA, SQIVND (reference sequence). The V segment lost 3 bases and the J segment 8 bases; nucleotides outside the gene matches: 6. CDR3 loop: CASSMISGVDEQFF. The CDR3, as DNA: TGTGCCAGTAGTATGATTAGCGGGGTCGATGAGCAGTTCTTC.

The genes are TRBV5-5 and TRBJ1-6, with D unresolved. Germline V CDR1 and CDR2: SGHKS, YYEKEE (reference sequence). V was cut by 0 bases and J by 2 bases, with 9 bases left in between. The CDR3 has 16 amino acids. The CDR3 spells CASSLGPGAYNSPLHF. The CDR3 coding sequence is TGTGCCAGCAGCTTGGGACCCGGAGCCTATAATTCACCCCTCCACTTT.

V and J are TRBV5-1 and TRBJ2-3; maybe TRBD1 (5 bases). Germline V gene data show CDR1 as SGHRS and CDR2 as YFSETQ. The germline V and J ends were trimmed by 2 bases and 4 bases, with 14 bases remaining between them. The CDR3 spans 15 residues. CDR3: CASSLVLGQADTQYF. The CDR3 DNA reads TGCGCCAGCAGCTTAGTTCTGGGGCAAGCAGATACGCAGTATTTT.

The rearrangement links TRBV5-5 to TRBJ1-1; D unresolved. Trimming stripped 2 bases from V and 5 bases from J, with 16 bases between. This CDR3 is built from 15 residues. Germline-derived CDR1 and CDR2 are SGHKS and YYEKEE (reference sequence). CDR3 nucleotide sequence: TGTGCCAGCAGCTTTACTCCGGGGAGGAGTACTGAAGCTTTCTTT. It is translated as CASSFTPGRSTEAFF.

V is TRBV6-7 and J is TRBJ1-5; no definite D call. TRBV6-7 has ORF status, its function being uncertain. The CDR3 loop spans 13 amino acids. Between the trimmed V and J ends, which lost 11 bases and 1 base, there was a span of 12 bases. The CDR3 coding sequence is TGTGCCCCTGGGAGAGGGAGCAATCAGCCCCAGCATTTT. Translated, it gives CAPGRGSNQPQHF.